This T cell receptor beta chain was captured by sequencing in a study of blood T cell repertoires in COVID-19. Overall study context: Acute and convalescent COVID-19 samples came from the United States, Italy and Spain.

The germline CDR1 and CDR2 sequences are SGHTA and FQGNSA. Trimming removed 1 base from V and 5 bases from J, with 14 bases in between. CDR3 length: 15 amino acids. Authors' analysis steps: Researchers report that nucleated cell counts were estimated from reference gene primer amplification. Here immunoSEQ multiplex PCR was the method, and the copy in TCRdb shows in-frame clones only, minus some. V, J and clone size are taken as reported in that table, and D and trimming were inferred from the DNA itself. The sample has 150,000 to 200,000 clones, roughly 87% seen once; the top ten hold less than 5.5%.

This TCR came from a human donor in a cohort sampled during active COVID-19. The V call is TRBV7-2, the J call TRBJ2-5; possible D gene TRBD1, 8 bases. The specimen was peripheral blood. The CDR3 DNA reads TGTGCCAGCAGCTTAGACAGGGGGGGAAAGGAGACCCAGTACTTC. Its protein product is CASSLDRGGKETQYF.